Listed below are T cell receptor beta chains from one sample, sequenced in a study of CD8 T cells in ankylosing spondylitis. TCRdb redid the calling of the 5' RACE reads with MiXCR, one entry per CDR3 protein. In the table there are around 180,000 distinct CDR3 sequences, 10% to 15% of which are singletons. Sample: blood, either unsorted or a sorted T cell fraction (not recorded which). The origin of the receptors is a female donor with ankylosing spondylitis or in good health (not recorded which). Each CDR3 is given with its conserved first and last residue. A D gene is named only where the DNA matches it firmly. Size is omitted from some rows. Given values are once, few, many or a class for expanded clones.

TRBJ2-1,TRBV11-2,many,TRBD2,CASTPSGRGEQFF,TGTGCCAGCACTCCTAGCGGGAGAGGGGAGCAGTTCTTC
TRBJ1-1,TRBV7-8,few,.,CASSFSSGTEAFF,TGTGCCAGCAGCTTTTCGAGTGGCACTGAAGCTTTCTTT
TRBJ2-7,TRBV12-3/TRBV12-4,.,.,CASTRAGPYEQYF,TGTGCCAGCACCCGAGCGGGCCCCTACGAGCAGTACTTC
TRBJ2-1,TRBV7-2,few,.,CASSKAGDGYNEQFF,TGTGCCAGCAGTAAGGCCGGGGACGGGTACAATGAGCAGTTCTTC
TRBJ2-5,TRBV4-3,few,.,CASSQGVQETQYF,TGCGCCAGCAGCCAGGGGGTACAAGAGACCCAGTACTTC
TRBJ2-3,TRBV5-6,.,TRBD1,CASSLKAGGGTDTQYF,TGTGCCAGCAGCTTGAAGGCAGGGGGCGGGACAGATACGCAGTATTTT
TRBJ2-1,TRBV12-3/TRBV12-4,.,TRBD2,CAVRPGGSWDEQFF,TGTGCCGTACGACCCGGGGGGTCTTGGGATGAGCAGTTCTTC
TRBJ2-1,TRBV3-1,.,TRBD2,CASSPTSAIYNEQFF,TGTGCCAGCAGCCCTACTAGCGCGATTTACAATGAGCAGTTCTTC
TRBJ2-1,TRBV5-6,many,TRBD2,CASSFIPGLASHNEQFF,TGTGCCAGCAGCTTCATACCGGGACTAGCTTCCCACAATGAGCAGTTCTTC
TRBJ2-5,TRBV12-3/TRBV12-4,few,.,CASSLGQVETQYF,TGTGCCAGCAGTTTGGGGCAGGTGGAGACCCAGTACTTC
TRBJ2-3,TRBV28,few,TRBD2,CASSRLAGVVGTDTQYF,TGTGCCAGCAGCCGACTAGCGGGAGTGGTGGGGACAGATACGCAGTATTTT
TRBJ2-5,TRBV5-1,few,.,CASSSSGVETQYF,TGCGCCAGCAGCTCCTCAGGGGTGGAGACCCAGTACTTC
TRBJ1-5,TRBV29-1,many,.,CSVRVTGRDQPQHF,TGCAGCGTAAGGGTAACGGGAAGGGATCAGCCCCAGCATTTT
TRBJ1-6,TRBV3-1,many,.,CASSQGEGLWGNSPLHF,TGTGCCAGCAGCCAAGGAGAAGGGTTGTGGGGAAATTCACCCCTCCACTTT
TRBJ2-7,TRBV12-3/TRBV12-4,many,TRBD2,CASSFWTREEQYF,TGTGCCAGCAGTTTTTGGACTAGGGAAGAGCAGTACTTC
TRBJ2-2,TRBV7-2,many,.,CASSLAHYTGELFF,TGTGCCAGCAGCTTAGCACACTACACCGGGGAGCTGTTTTTT
TRBJ2-1,TRBV19,many,TRBD1,CASSREGANEQFF,TGTGCCAGTAGTAGAGAGGGGGCCAATGAGCAGTTCTTC
TRBJ2-7,TRBV12-3/TRBV12-4,few,TRBD2,CASTGTSGLSEQYF,TGTGCCAGCACCGGGACTAGCGGGCTTTCGGAGCAGTACTTC
TRBJ1-1,TRBV7-8,few,.,CASSLELRGRNTEAFF,TGTGCCAGCAGCTTAGAGTTGAGAGGGAGGAACACTGAAGCTTTCTTT
TRBJ2-1,TRBV20-1,many,TRBD2,CSASMGTSGSHEQFF,TGCAGTGCTAGTATGGGGACTAGCGGGAGTCATGAGCAGTTCTTC
TRBJ1-2,TRBV5-1,many,.,CASSPGEGNYGYTF,TGCGCCAGCAGCCCAGGGGAGGGCAACTATGGCTACACCTTC
TRBJ1-3,TRBV7-6,many,.,CASSLGPDGDSGNTIYF,TGTGCCAGCAGCTTAGGTCCGGACGGAGACTCTGGAAACACCATATATTTT
TRBJ2-2,TRBV30,many,.,CAWSVPPTGELFF,TGTGCCTGGAGTGTACCGCCCACCGGGGAGCTGTTTTTT
TRBJ2-7,TRBV4-3,.,.,CASSHHLRLDEQYF,TGCGCCAGCAGCCATCATCTCCGGCTCGACGAGCAGTACTTC
TRBJ1-3,TRBV11-1,many,.,CASSYLSTGGAFSGNTIYF,TGTGCCAGCAGCTACCTCTCTACCGGGGGGGCCTTCTCTGGAAACACCATATATTTT
TRBJ2-2,TRBV5-1,few,.,CASSQSALGTGELFF,TGCGCCAGCAGCCAAAGCGCGTTGGGCACCGGGGAGCTGTTTTTT
TRBJ1-1,TRBV7-2,many,.,CASSHPFMGKTEAFF,TGTGCCAGCAGCCACCCCTTCATGGGGAAGACTGAAGCTTTCTTT
TRBJ1-1,TRBV5-1,many,.,CASSLGGTSKINTEAFF,TGCGCCAGCAGCTTGGGCGGGACTTCCAAGATAAACACTGAAGCTTTCTTT
TRBJ1-2,TRBV3-1,many,TRBD1,CASSQDDREGYGYTF,TGTGCCAGCAGCCAAGACGACAGGGAGGGGTATGGCTACACCTTC
TRBJ2-1,TRBV4-2,.,.,CARSQYLEDNEQFF,TGTGCCAGAAGCCAATATTTGGAGGACAATGAGCAGTTCTTC
TRBJ2-1,TRBV6-4,.,TRBD2,CASSSRDYRPRGEQFF,TGTGCCAGCAGTAGCCGGGACTACCGGCCAAGGGGTGAGCAGTTCTTC
TRBJ2-2,TRBV7-2,many,.,CASSLATLRGELFF,TGTGCCAGCAGCTTAGCGACTCTAAGGGGGGAGCTGTTTTTT
TRBJ1-2,TRBV5-1,many,.,CASSLMAGLNYGYTF,TGCGCCAGCAGCTTGATGGCAGGTCTTAACTATGGCTACACCTTC
TRBJ1-2,TRBV7-8,many,.,CASSLQGRGYGYTF,TGTGCCAGCAGCTTACAAGGCAGGGGCTATGGCTACACCTTC
TRBJ1-4,TRBV7-2,few,.,CASSLNGGSEKLFF,TGTGCCAGCAGCTTGAATGGGGGCAGTGAAAAACTGTTTTTT
TRBJ1-1,TRBV6-5,few,.,CASSYDDRMNTEAFF,TGTGCCAGCAGTTACGATGACAGGATGAACACTGAAGCTTTCTTT